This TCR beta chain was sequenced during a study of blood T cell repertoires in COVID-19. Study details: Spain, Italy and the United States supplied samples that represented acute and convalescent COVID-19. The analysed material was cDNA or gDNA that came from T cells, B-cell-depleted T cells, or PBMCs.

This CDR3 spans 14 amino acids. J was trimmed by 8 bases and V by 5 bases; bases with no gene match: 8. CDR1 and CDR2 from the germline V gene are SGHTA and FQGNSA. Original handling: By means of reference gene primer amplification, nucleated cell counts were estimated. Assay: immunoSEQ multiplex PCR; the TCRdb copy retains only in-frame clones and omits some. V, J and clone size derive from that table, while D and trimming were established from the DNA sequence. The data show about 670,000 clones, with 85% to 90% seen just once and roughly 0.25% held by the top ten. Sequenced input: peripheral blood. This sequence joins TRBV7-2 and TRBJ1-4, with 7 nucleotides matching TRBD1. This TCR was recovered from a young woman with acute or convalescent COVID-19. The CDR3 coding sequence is TGTGCCAGCAGCCCTAGGGGGCTATTGGAAAAACTGTTTTTT. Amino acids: CASSPRGLLEKLFF.